Here is one T cell receptor beta chain with its context. This entry comes from a study of radiation and T cells in renal cell carcinoma. CDR3 length: 13 amino acids. Germline V gene sequence: CDR1 SGHNT, CDR2 YYREEE (reference sequence). The V and J ends lost 2 bases and 8 bases respectively, with 12 bases between them. Method: immunoSEQ multiplex PCR; TCRdb's copy keeps in-frame clones and lacks some. The sample includes about 78,000 clones, roughly nine tenths of them seen just once. Time point noted: blood 4 weeks post-SBRT, at nephrectomy. Treatment given: 15 Gy SBRT to primary tumor, nephrectomy 4 weeks later.

The receptor comes from a woman aged 65 to 85 with renal cell carcinoma. The source was blood, collected from a patient whose treatment included radiotherapy and nephrectomy. The rearrangement joins TRBV5-4 to TRBJ2-3; D is uncertain. CDR3 amino acids: CASSFLEAGTQYF. The CDR3 nucleotides read TGTGCCAGCAGCTTCCTTGAGGCAGGTACGCAGTATTTT. The variable domain in full, with the rest retrieved from reference TRBV5-4 and TRBJ2-3, is ETGVTQSPTHLIKTRGQQVTLRCSSQSGHNTVSWYQQALGQGPQFIFQYYREEENGRGNFPPRFSGLQFPNYSSELNVNALELDDSALYLCASSFLEAGTQYFGPGTRLTVL.